This TCR beta chain was captured by sequencing in a study of Ad26.COV2.S vaccination and SARS-CoV-2 variants. About the study: Among those in the COV1001 Ad26.COV2.S trial arm was the donor. Whole-study results and caveats: Vaccinees reportedly had broad spike-specific CD8+ and CD4+ T cell responses.

Here immunoSEQ multiplex PCR was the method, and the copy in TCRdb shows in-frame clones only, minus some. Here the sample spans roughly 400,000 clones, around 90% being singletons. Germline V lookup: CDR1 SGHNT, CDR2 YYREEE (reference sequence). The V end was cut by 0 bases, the J end by 1 base, with 14 bases between. The CDR3 extends over 16 amino acids. The sample's treatment: around 19 received Ad26.COV2.S at low or high dose, single or two shots; 5 received placebo; per-sample allocation not given. Samples came from day 63 after the first vaccine or placebo injection. Cohort 1b enrolled adults aged 18-55 years in Boston. About this clone: Its matching antigen is unknown. The same CDR3 arises from other DNA sequences in this sample as well.

The chain joins TRBV5-4 to TRBJ2-7, with D possibly matching TRBD2 (6 bases). Source: peripheral blood, taken in a trial of Ad26.COV2.S vaccine versus placebo. This TCR came from a person aged 18-60 years who received the Ad26.COV2.S COVID-19 vaccine or a placebo. The CDR3 region is CASSLGAGTGSYEQYF. As DNA, the CDR3 is TGTGCCAGCAGCTTGGGTGCCGGGACTGGGTCCTACGAGCAGTACTTC. Full variable domain (rest looked up from reference TRBV5-4 and TRBJ2-7): ETGVTQSPTHLIKTRGQQVTLRCSSQSGHNTVSWYQQALGQGPQFIFQYYREEENGRGNFPPRFSGLQFPNYSSELNVNALELDDSALYLCASSLGAGTGSYEQYFGPGTRLTVT.